This TCR beta chain derives from a study of cytomegalovirus exposure and HLA in healthy donors. Study background: The same platform was used for the 90 to 150 validation repertoires and the approximately 670 first-cohort repertoires, a later analysis reported.

CDR3 size: 14 residues. With 3 bases removed from V and 6 bases from J, the gap between germline ends came to 11 bases. Germline V gives CDR1 MGHRA, CDR2 YSYEKL. The study, taken as a whole, reports: First-cohort TCR clusters were later found to tend to co-occur in the 120 or so validation repertoires. There were some public TCRs occurring in many donors, but most TCR sequences were rare.

Profiling relied on immunoSEQ multiplex PCR, and the TCRdb table lists in-frame clones only, not all of them. The data hold roughly 300,000 clones, with around 86% observed a single time. In the case of this clone: The antigen remains undetermined.

The chain links TRBV4-1 to TRBJ2-2; the D is unclear. The sample taken for sequencing was PBMCs. The source is a woman aged 18-29 years in good health and CMV-seronegative. The CDR3: CASSHPLLAGELFF. The CDR3 nucleotides are TGCGCCAGCAGCCACCCTCTACTGGCCGGGGAGCTGTTTTTT.